Listed here is a single TCR beta chain. Produced via immunoSEQ multiplex PCR; TCRdb's table is partial and in-frame only. The repertoire includes under 85,000 clones, around 88% of them detected once, and roughly 40% sits in the top ten. This entry comes from a study of blood T cell repertoires in COVID-19. The CDR3 runs 15 residues. After removal of 5 bases from V and 2 bases from J, the junction contained 6 bases not matched to a gene. Germline loops: CDR1 SNHLY, CDR2 FYNNEI. This rearrangement joins TRBV2 to TRBJ1-1; 9 positions agree with TRBD1. The source material was peripheral blood. This clonotype originated in a man older than 75 with active or convalescent COVID-19. CDR3 loop: CASSSDTGGNTEAFF. The CDR3 DNA reads as TGTGCCAGCAGTTCTGATACAGGGGGCAACACTGAAGCTTTCTTT.